The 4 T cell receptor beta chains reported below all come from one sample, sequenced in a study of neoadjuvant nivolumab and ipilimumab in lung cancer. The repertoire was sequenced with immunoSEQ multiplex PCR; TCRdb's copy has only in-frame clones and lacks some. The repertoire holds 17,000 or so clones, with 60% to 80% as singletons. The material sequenced was tumor tissue, taken after neoadjuvant nivolumab, alone or with ipilimumab, at or shortly before surgery. The receptors originated from an adult with non-small cell lung cancer.

The gene calls are TRBV4-2 and TRBJ2-3; 11 bases line up with TRBD2. J was trimmed by 6 bases and V by 5 bases; bases with no gene match: 10. CDR3 length: 16 amino acids. Looked up from germline, CDR1 is LGHNA and CDR2 is YNFKEQ. DNA for the CDR3: TGTGCCAGCAGCTTCACTAGCGGGGGAAGCCGGGATACGCAGTATTTT. Translating gives CASSFTSGGSRDTQYF.

This chain joins TRBV30 and TRBJ1-2; D is unclear. The CDR3 covers 14 residues. Germline V gene sequence: CDR1 GTSNPN, CDR2 SVGIG (reference sequence). V was trimmed by 1 base and J by 8 bases, leaving 17 bases between them. The CDR3 DNA is TGTGCCTGGAGTGGGAGGCTAGCAGATGGAGGCTACACCTTC. Translation gives CAWSGRLADGGYTF.

The chain joins TRBV2 to TRBJ1-6; D possibly corresponds to TRBD1 (5 bases). Germline CDR1 SNHLY, CDR2 FYNNEI. This CDR3 spans 18 amino acids. The V and J ends lost 7 bases and 7 bases respectively, with 26 bases between them. For the CDR3, the DNA is TGTGCCAGCACATCAGTTCAGGGCTTCGGGGGTAGGAATTCACCCCTCCACTTT. It is translated as CASTSVQGFGGRNSPLHF. Looking up the rest from reference TRBV2 and TRBJ1-6 gives the full variable domain: EPEVTQTPSHQVTQMGQEVILRCVPISNHLYFYWYRQILGQKVEFLVSFYNNEISEKSEIFDDQFSVERPDGSNFTLKIRSTKLEDSAMYFCASTSVQGFGGRNSPLHFGNGTRLTVT.

The chain combines TRBV2 with TRBJ2-5; 12 bases are a match to TRBD2. The CDR3 is 15 residues long. Germline lookup yields CDR1 SNHLY and CDR2 FYNNEI. Trimming cost V 7 bases and J 5 bases; bases outside gene matches: 8. In nucleotides, the CDR3 is TGTGCCAGCAACCCTGGACTAGCGGGGTGGGAGACCCAGTACTTC. Protein: CASNPGLAGWETQYF.